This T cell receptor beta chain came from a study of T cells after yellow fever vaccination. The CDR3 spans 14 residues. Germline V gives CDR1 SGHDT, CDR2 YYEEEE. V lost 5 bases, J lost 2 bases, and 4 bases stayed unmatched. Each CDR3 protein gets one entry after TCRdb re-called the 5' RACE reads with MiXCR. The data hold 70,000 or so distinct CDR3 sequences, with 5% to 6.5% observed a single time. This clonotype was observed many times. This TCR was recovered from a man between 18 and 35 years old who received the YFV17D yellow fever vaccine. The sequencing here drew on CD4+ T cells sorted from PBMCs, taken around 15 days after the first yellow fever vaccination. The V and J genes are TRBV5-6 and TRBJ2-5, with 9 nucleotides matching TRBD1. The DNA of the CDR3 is TGTGCCAGCAGTCTCGACAGGGGGCAAGAGACCCAGTACTTC. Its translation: CASSLDRGQETQYF.